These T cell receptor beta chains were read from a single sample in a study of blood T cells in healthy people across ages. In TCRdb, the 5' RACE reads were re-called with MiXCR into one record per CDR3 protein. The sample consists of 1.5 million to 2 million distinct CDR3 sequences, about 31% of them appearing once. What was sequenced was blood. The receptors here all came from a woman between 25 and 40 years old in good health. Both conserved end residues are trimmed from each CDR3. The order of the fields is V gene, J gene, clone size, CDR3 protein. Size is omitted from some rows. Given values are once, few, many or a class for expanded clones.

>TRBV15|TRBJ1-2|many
ATSREADGYT
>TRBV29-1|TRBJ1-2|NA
GVEGQGAFHYGYT
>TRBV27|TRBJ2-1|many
ASSKREPYNEQF
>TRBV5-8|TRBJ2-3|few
ASSYRQGRTDTQY
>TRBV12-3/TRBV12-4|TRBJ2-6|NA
ASSPGTGTSGANVLT
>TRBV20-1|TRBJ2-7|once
SASGLGGDYEQY
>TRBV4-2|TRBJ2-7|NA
ASSLLGRGTYERY
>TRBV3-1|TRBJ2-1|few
ASSLEGEGPVGEQF
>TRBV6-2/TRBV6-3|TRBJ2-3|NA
ASSYSGTSRDTQY
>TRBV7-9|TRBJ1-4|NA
VSSLGQGEGEKLF
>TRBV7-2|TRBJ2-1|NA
ANRPSRRTEQF
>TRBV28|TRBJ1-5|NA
ASREAHRGYQPQH
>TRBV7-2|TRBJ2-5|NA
ASSPPGSPGTQY
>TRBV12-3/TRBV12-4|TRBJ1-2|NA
ASSPKGLTFNYGYT
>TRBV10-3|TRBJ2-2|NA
AITQGDTGELF
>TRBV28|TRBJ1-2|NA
ASSLSVIYSYT
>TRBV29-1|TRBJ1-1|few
SVSQGAEAF
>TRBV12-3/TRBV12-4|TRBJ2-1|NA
ASSLGPILGIGTRAYNEQF
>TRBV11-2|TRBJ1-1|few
ASSSWGQGELRGMNTEAF
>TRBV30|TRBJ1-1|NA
AWSGDRMNAEAF
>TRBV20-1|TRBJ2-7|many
SARVTGTYEQY
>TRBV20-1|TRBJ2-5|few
SATGQGQETQY
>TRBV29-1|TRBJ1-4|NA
SVEVLQGSRDGEKLF
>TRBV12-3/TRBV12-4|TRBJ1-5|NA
ASMGLNGQPQH
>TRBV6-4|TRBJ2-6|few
ASSGPSSGANVLT
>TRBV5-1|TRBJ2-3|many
ASRPAGADTQY
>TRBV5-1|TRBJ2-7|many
ASSWTGFSTYEQY
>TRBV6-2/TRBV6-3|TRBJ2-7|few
ASGLAGVRSYEQY
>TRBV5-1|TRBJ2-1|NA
ASSLGDRRLYNEQF
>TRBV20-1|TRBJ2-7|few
SAREGGGEQY
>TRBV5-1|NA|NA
ASSLTRLAVADEQY
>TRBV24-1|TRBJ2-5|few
ATSGWQGETQY
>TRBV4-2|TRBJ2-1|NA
ASSRQKGTNYNEQF
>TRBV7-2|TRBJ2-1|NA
ASSLLSGYSYNEQF
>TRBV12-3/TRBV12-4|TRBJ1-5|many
ASTGSKNNQPQH
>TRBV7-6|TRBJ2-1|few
ASSPRVMYNEQF
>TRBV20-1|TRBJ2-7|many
SARVLAAYEQY
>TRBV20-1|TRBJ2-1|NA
SANRPDSYNEQF
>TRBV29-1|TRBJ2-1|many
SVISARTNDYNEQF
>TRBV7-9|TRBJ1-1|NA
ASSLTGSYNTEAF
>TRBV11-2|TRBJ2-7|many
ASSARSSYEQY
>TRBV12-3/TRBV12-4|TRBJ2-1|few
ASSFLAGASYNEQF
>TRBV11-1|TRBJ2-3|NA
ARQTATMTDTQY